The 29 T cell receptor beta chains listed next were all sequenced from one sample in a study of PD-1 blockade in classical Hodgkin lymphoma. Data came from immunoSEQ multiplex PCR; TCRdb stores just in-frame clones and leaves some out. Here the sample spans roughly 49,000 clones, roughly 90% being singletons. Time point of the sample: cycle 4 day 1 (C4D1), after more than five weeks of nivolumab. There was relapse after autologous stem cell transplantation in every patient, and there was variation in brentuximab vedotin exposure. This specimen consisted of peripheral blood mononuclear cells (PBMCs), obtained before the fourth cycle of nivolumab. The receptors originated from a human donor with classical Hodgkin lymphoma.

In DNA, the CDR3 is TGCGCCAGCAGCTTGGGAGCGGGAGGGCCGGGGGAGACCCAGTACTTC. Protein: CASSLGAGGPGETQYF. The chain links TRBV5-1 to TRBJ2-5, with 10 bases identical to TRBD2. The CDR3 has 16 residues. Germline values: CDR1 SGHRS, CDR2 YFSETQ. V shed 0 bases, J shed 5 bases, and the junction held 7 bases outside the gene matches.

This sequence joins TRBV6-1 and TRBJ2-3; D gene ambiguous. This CDR3 has 12 amino acids. The germline gives CDR1 MNHNS, CDR2 SASEGT. Trimming left V 4 bases short and J 2 bases short, with 4 bases between. This CDR3 reads CASSANTDTQYF. The CDR3 DNA is TGTGCCAGCAGTGCAAACACAGATACGCAGTATTTT.

In this sample, this clone turned up a few times. V is TRBV2 and J is TRBJ2-7; no definite D call. The germline CDR1 and CDR2 sequences are SNHLY and FYNNEI. Trimming took 2 bases from V and 9 from J, leaving 5 bases between them. This CDR3 is 10 amino acids long. CDR3 DNA sequence: TGTGCCAGCAGTGAACATGGGCAGTACTTC. Translated: CASSEHGQYF.

This rearrangement joins TRBV19 to TRBJ1-2; D is unclear. Germline CDR1 reads LNHDA; CDR2 reads SQIVND (reference sequence). Trimming cost V 4 bases and J 7 bases, with 10 bases left between them. The CDR3 is made up of 12 amino acids. CDR3 in amino acids: CASSTIMGGYTF. CDR3 sequence (DNA): TGTGCCAGTAGTACCATTATGGGTGGCTACACCTTC.

V usage is TRBV2 and J usage is TRBJ1-3; D unresolved. Germline CDR1 is SNHLY and CDR2 is FYNNEI. The V and J ends lost 7 bases and 1 base respectively, with 14 bases between them. The CDR3 sequence is 15 residues long. The chain's CDR3 is CASKPPDGSGNTIYF. In DNA form, the CDR3 reads TGTGCCAGCAAACCACCCGACGGTTCTGGAAACACCATATATTTT.

The chain employs TRBV19 and TRBJ2-3; D is possibly TRBD1 (5 bases). The germline V gene encodes CDR1 LNHDA and CDR2 SQIVND (reference sequence). V was pared by 4 bases and J by 0 bases, with 14 bases between. CDR3 length: 16 residues. The CDR3 protein is CASSSRGALSTDTQYF. In nucleotides, the CDR3 is TGTGCCAGTAGTAGTCGTGGGGCACTAAGCACAGATACGCAGTATTTT.

The chain combines TRBV4-1 with TRBJ2-3; 13 nucleotides line up with TRBD2. V trimming: 4 bases; J trimming: 2 bases; junction bases outside the gene matches: 6. Looked up from germline, CDR1 is MGHRA and CDR2 is YSYEKL. CDR3 length: 17 amino acids. The CDR3 sequence is CASSREGTSGNTDTQYF. The CDR3 DNA reads TGCGCCAGCAGCCGAGAGGGGACTAGCGGGAACACAGATACGCAGTATTTT.

This clone was observed once. The chain links TRBV10-1 to TRBJ2-5; perhaps TRBD1 as D (6 bases). V was clipped by 5 bases and J by 1 base, with 14 bases between them. The CDR3 runs 15 residues. Germline V gene data show CDR1 as WNHNN and CDR2 as SYGVQD (reference sequence). The chain's CDR3 is CASSYARGPQETQYF. As DNA, the CDR3 is TGCGCCAGCAGTTACGCCAGGGGCCCCCAAGAGACCCAGTACTTC.

The chain joins TRBV2 to TRBJ2-7, with D possibly being TRBD1 (6 bases). The germline gives CDR1 SNHLY, CDR2 FYNNEI. Trimming removed 7 bases at V and 5 bases at J, with 18 bases between. This CDR3 has 14 amino acids. The CDR3 sequence: CASMKGEIINEQYF. CDR3 nucleotides: TGTGCCAGCATGAAGGGGGAGATAATCAACGAGCAGTACTTC.

Sample share makes this clone medium-sized (0.01 to 0.1%). CDR3: CSSELSSGSRAGELFF. The CDR3 region has the DNA TGCAGCTCTGAGTTGTCTAGCGGGAGTAGGGCCGGGGAGCTGTTTTTT. This chain joins TRBV29-1 and TRBJ2-2; 10 positions match TRBD2. The CDR3 has 16 amino acids. Germline loops: CDR1 SQVTM, CDR2 ANQGSEA. Trimming removed 8 bases from V and 6 bases from J; junction bases left unmatched: 15.

DNA for the CDR3: TGTGCCAGTAGTAAACTTCAGGCTAGCTCCTACGAGCAGTACTTC. Its translation: CASSKLQASSYEQYF. V and J are TRBV19 and TRBJ2-7; D unresolved. The length of the CDR3 is 15 residues. CDR1 is LNHDA, CDR2 SQIVND, per germline (reference sequence). Trimming stripped 4 bases from V and 0 bases from J, with 13 bases between.

The rearrangement uses TRBV7-8 and TRBJ2-7; D remains ambiguous. Germline CDR1 reads SGHVS; CDR2 reads FQNEAQ. Between the trimmed V and J ends, which lost 0 bases and 5 bases, there was a span of 20 bases. CDR3 size: 17 residues. The CDR3 region is CASSLASGRSRFHEQYF. CDR3 DNA: TGTGCCAGCAGCTTAGCGTCAGGTCGGAGCCGGTTCCACGAGCAGTACTTC.

The chain recombines TRBV5-1 with TRBJ2-7; 10 bases map to TRBD2. CDR1 and CDR2 (germline): SGHRS, YFSETQ. The CDR3 spans 17 residues. V lost 1 base, J lost 2 bases, and 9 bases stayed unmatched. CDR3 sequence (DNA): TGCGCCAGCAGCTTGTCTTCAATAGCGGGAGGCGCCTACGAGCAGTACTTC. It yields the protein CASSLSSIAGGAYEQYF.

This clone was counted once. The V and J genes are TRBV5-1 and TRBJ2-7; unclear D gene. V was cut by 0 bases and J by 2 bases, with 21 bases left in between. This CDR3 region has 18 residues. The V gene's germline CDR1 is SGHRS and CDR2 YFSETQ. The DNA of the CDR3 is TGCGCCAGCAGCTTGGTTGGGTTCTCGTCCGAACAAACCTACGAGCAGTACTTC. Amino acid sequence: CASSLVGFSSEQTYEQYF.

The gene calls are TRBV28 and TRBJ2-5, with 12 positions matching TRBD1. Germline assignment: CDR1 MDHEN and CDR2 SYDVKM. The ends lost 5 bases at V and 5 bases at J; junction bases unmatched: 6. The CDR3 is 15 residues long. The CDR3 protein is CASSPPGQGAETQYF. DNA for the CDR3: TGTGCCAGCAGTCCACCGGGACAGGGGGCTGAGACCCAGTACTTC. Filled out from reference TRBV28 and TRBJ2-5, the complete variable domain reads DVKVTQSSRYLVKRTGEKVFLECVQDMDHENMFWYRQDPGLGLRLIYFSYDVKMKEKGDIPEGYSVSREKKERFSLILESASTNQTSMYLCASSPPGQGAETQYFGPGTRLLVL.

The chain employs TRBV19 and TRBJ2-7; D is perhaps TRBD1 or TRBD2 (6 bases each). The CDR3 is made up of 15 amino acids. Germline V CDR1 and CDR2: LNHDA, SQIVND (reference sequence). V shed 9 bases and J shed 0 bases, with 18 bases lying between them. DNA for the CDR3: TGTGCCAGCCGGGGGCTTCTCCGGGGCTCCTACGAGCAGTACTTC. It specifies CASRGLLRGSYEQYF.

CDR3 amino acids: CASSLIWAPSSYEQYF. The CDR3 region has the DNA TGTGCCAGCAGCTTAATCTGGGCGCCTAGCTCCTACGAGCAGTACTTC. This chain connects TRBV7-3 to TRBJ2-7; D ambiguous. The V and J ends lost 1 base and 0 bases respectively, with 13 bases between them. The CDR3 runs 16 residues. Germline CDR1 and CDR2: SGHTA and FQGTGA. Drawing the rest from reference TRBV7-3 and TRBJ2-7, the complete variable domain is GAGVSQTPSNKVTEKGKYVELRCDPISGHTALYWYRQSLGQGPEFLIYFQGTGAADDSGLPNDRFFAVRPEGSVSTLKIQRTERGDSAVYLCASSLIWAPSSYEQYFGPGTRLTVT.

The V gene is TRBV9, the J gene TRBJ2-7, with D hard to call. Looked up from germline, CDR1 is SGDLS and CDR2 is YYNGEE. This CDR3 has 15 residues. V shed 0 bases and J shed 8 bases, with 18 bases lying between them. The CDR3 loop is CASSVDPVPTLQQYF. The CDR3, as DNA: TGTGCCAGCAGCGTAGACCCGGTCCCGACCTTGCAGCAGTACTTC.

J is TRBJ2-1 and V is TRBV7-8; 13 bases are a match to TRBD2. The CDR3 is made up of 19 amino acids. After removal of 5 bases from V and 0 bases from J, the junction contained 10 bases not matched to a gene. The germline CDR1 and CDR2 sequences are SGHVS and FQNEAQ. CDR3: CASSITGLAGAFSYNEQFF. The CDR3 nucleotides read TGTGCCAGCAGCATTACCGGACTAGCGGGAGCCTTCTCCTACAATGAGCAGTTCTTC.

The chain links TRBV27 to TRBJ2-1; 10 nucleotides agree with TRBD2. Looked up from germline, CDR1 is MNHEY and CDR2 is SMNVEV (reference sequence). V dropped 5 bases and J dropped 4; count of bases not matched to a gene: 8. There are 16 residues in the CDR3. This chain's CDR3 is CASSLWTSGPYNEQFF. Written as DNA, the CDR3 is TGTGCCAGCAGTCTCTGGACTAGCGGACCATACAATGAGCAGTTCTTC.

This clone has a handful of counts. J is TRBJ2-1 and V is TRBV6-5; D is uncertain. Germline CDR1 MNHEY, CDR2 SVGAGI. V lost 0 bases and J 0 bases, leaving 6 bases between the germline ends. This CDR3 region has 15 residues. Here the CDR3 reads CASSYSSSSYNEQFF. The CDR3 bases are TGTGCCAGCAGTTACTCCTCCAGCTCCTACAATGAGCAGTTCTTC.

The chain has TRBV5-4 and TRBJ2-5; 7 bases agree with TRBD1. V gave up 3 bases and J gave up 4 bases; unmatched junction bases: 12. This CDR3 spans 16 amino acids. Germline V gives CDR1 SGHNT, CDR2 YYREEE (reference sequence). As DNA, the CDR3 is TGTGCCAGCAGCTATGCCAGGGGGACAAGAGGAGAGACCCAGTACTTC. Amino acids: CASSYARGTRGETQYF.

V usage is TRBV28 and J usage is TRBJ2-2, with a tentative D call TRBD2 (6 bases). The CDR3 is made up of 15 amino acids. The V and J ends lost 3 bases and 2 bases respectively, with 10 bases between them. CDR1 MDHEN and CDR2 SYDVKM come from the germline V gene. CDR3 sequence: CASSFSSENTGELFF. The DNA for the CDR3 is TGTGCCAGCAGTTTTTCTAGCGAAAACACCGGGGAGCTGTTTTTT.

The chain carries TRBV5-6 and TRBJ2-5; no clear D. V lost 3 bases, J lost 3 bases, and 9 bases lay in between. Germline V CDR1 and CDR2: SGHDT, YYEEEE. The CDR3 loop spans 13 amino acids. The CDR3 here is CASSSHLKETQYF. Here the CDR3 DNA reads TGTGCCAGCAGCTCCCATCTAAAAGAGACCCAGTACTTC.

This chain links TRBV28 with TRBJ2-5; D unclear. Germline V CDR1 and CDR2: MDHEN, SYDVKM. This CDR3 is 12 amino acids long. Trimming left V 2 bases short and J 2 bases short, with 3 bases between. The CDR3 DNA is TGTGCCAGCAGTTTAACGCAAGAGACCCAGTACTTC. Its protein is CASSLTQETQYF.

The genes are TRBV29-1 and TRBJ2-7; TRBD1 matches 7 bases. Germline trimming cut 6 bases from V and 0 bases from J; bases unmatched to any gene: 5. The length of the CDR3 is 13 residues. From germline, CDR1 is SQVTM and CDR2 ANQGSEA. For the CDR3, the DNA is TGCAGCGTCCTGACAGGGCTCTCCTACGAGCAGTACTTC. Protein product: CSVLTGLSYEQYF.

The chain recombines TRBV14 with TRBJ1-5; possible D gene TRBD1, 5 bases. The CDR3 length is 13 residues. Germline V gives CDR1 SGHDN, CDR2 FVKESK. V was trimmed by 8 bases and J by 7 bases, leaving 15 bases between them. CDR3 in amino acids: CASEATELQPQHF. DNA for the CDR3: TGTGCCAGCGAGGCGACAGAATTACAGCCCCAGCATTTT.

The J gene is TRBJ2-1, the V gene TRBV27; the match to TRBD2 covers 8 bases. V lost 6 bases and J lost 7; bases outside the gene matches: 14. Germline CDR1 and CDR2: MNHEY and SMNVEV (reference sequence). The length of the CDR3 is 16 residues. CDR3 in amino acids: CASRSPLLAGLNEQFF. In DNA form, the CDR3 reads TGTGCCAGCAGATCGCCTCTCCTAGCGGGCCTAAATGAGCAGTTCTTC.

This clone has only a few counts. The chain carries TRBV2 and TRBJ2-1; the match to TRBD2 covers 10 bases. With 2 bases clipped from V and 4 bases from J, the junction kept 11 bases outside the gene matches. The CDR3 runs 18 residues. The V gene's germline CDR1 is SNHLY and CDR2 FYNNEI. This CDR3 is CASSEFASGSPGYNEQFF. CDR3 nucleotides: TGTGCCAGCAGTGAATTCGCTAGCGGGAGTCCGGGATACAATGAGCAGTTCTTC.